This TCR beta chain is from a study of blood T cell repertoires in COVID-19. The wider study: COVID-19 samples collected from the United States, Italy and Spain covered acute and convalescent phases. T cells, B-cell-depleted T cells, or PBMCs supplied cDNA or gDNA.

Per the original methods: How many nucleated cells were present was estimated from reference gene primer amplification. The method was immunoSEQ multiplex PCR; TCRdb's version includes in-frame clones alone and lacks a portion of them. V and J calls and clone size are those listed in that table; D and trimming were worked out from the DNA. The sample has roughly 150,000 clones, roughly 91% seen once. Unmatched junction bases numbered 7, after V lost 4 bases and J lost 0 bases. The CDR3 sequence is 18 residues long. From germline, CDR1 is SGHDT and CDR2 YYEEEE. Seattle participants joined during active infection and were tracked over time.

The TCR originated in a man between 18 and 35 years old with COVID-19, enrolled during active disease. The chain joins TRBV5-6 to TRBJ2-3; 14 bases agree with TRBD2. The specimen was peripheral blood. Here the CDR3 DNA reads TGTGCCAGCAGCGTGGGACTAGCGGGGGATACTAGCACAGATACGCAGTATTTT. Translating gives CASSVGLAGDTSTDTQYF.